These T cell receptor beta chains were read from a single sample in a study of blood T cells in healthy people across ages. TCRdb ran MiXCR on the 5' RACE reads and lists one entry per CDR3 protein. The sample yields approximately 800,000 distinct CDR3 sequences, roughly 56% seen once. The specimen was blood. Receptors originate from a man in his forties or fifties in good health. Both conserved end residues are part of each CDR3. D genes are given only for firm matches. Clone size is given for some rows only: seen once, a few or many times, or a class if the clone is expanded.

j_gene: TRBJ1-1; abundance: NA; d_gene: NA; len: 14; v_gene: TRBV10-3; CDR3nt: TGTGCCATCAGTGGCGACGGGGGTACGACTGAAGCTTTCTTT; CDR3aa: CAISGDGGTTEAFF
j_gene: TRBJ1-2; abundance: few; d_gene: NA; len: 16; v_gene: TRBV20-1; CDR3nt: TGCAGTGCTAGGAGCGGGGCCGCGAGGTCCTTAGGCGGCTACACCTTC; CDR3aa: CSARSGAARSLGGYTF
j_gene: TRBJ1-1; abundance: few; d_gene: NA; len: 15; v_gene: TRBV15; CDR3nt: TGTGCCACTAGCAGAGATGGGGCTCTGAACACTGAAGCTTTCTTT; CDR3aa: CATSRDGALNTEAFF
j_gene: TRBJ2-7; abundance: NA; d_gene: NA; len: 12; v_gene: TRBV5-6; CDR3nt: TGTGCCAGCAGCAAACAGCCCTACGAGCAGTACTTC; CDR3aa: CASSKQPYEQYF
j_gene: TRBJ2-5; abundance: NA; d_gene: NA; len: 13; v_gene: TRBV7-2; CDR3nt: TGTGCCAGCAACCCACGGCCAAAAGAGACCCAGTACTTC; CDR3aa: CASNPRPKETQYF
j_gene: TRBJ2-6; abundance: few; d_gene: NA; len: 15; v_gene: TRBV28; CDR3nt: TGTGCCAGCAGTTTCCAGGGCTCTGGGGCCAACGTCCTGACTTTC; CDR3aa: CASSFQGSGANVLTF
j_gene: TRBJ2-6; abundance: NA; d_gene: NA; len: 13; v_gene: TRBV27; CDR3nt: TGTGCCAGCAGTTGGGCAGGGGCCAACGTCCTGACTTTC; CDR3aa: CASSWAGANVLTF
j_gene: TRBJ2-3; abundance: NA; d_gene: NA; len: 15; v_gene: TRBV3-1; CDR3nt: TGTGCCAGCAGCCACACCGGGGCGGGGACAGATACGCAGTATTTT; CDR3aa: CASSHTGAGTDTQYF
j_gene: TRBJ2-5; abundance: NA; d_gene: NA; len: 13; v_gene: TRBV7-2; CDR3nt: TGTGCCAGCAGTCCATCGGCGATCGAAGGGGCGTACTTC; CDR3aa: CASSPSAIEGAYF
j_gene: TRBJ2-7; abundance: NA; d_gene: NA; len: 16; v_gene: TRBV13; CDR3nt: TGTGCCAGCAGCTTAGGGGCCGGGACGCAGTTCAATGAGCAGTACTTC; CDR3aa: CASSLGAGTQFNEQYF
j_gene: TRBJ2-3; abundance: few; d_gene: NA; len: 17; v_gene: TRBV5-5; CDR3nt: TGTGCCAGCAGCTTGGCTACCACTTCCCAGCGGTCCGATACGCAGTATTTT; CDR3aa: CASSLATTSQRSDTQYF